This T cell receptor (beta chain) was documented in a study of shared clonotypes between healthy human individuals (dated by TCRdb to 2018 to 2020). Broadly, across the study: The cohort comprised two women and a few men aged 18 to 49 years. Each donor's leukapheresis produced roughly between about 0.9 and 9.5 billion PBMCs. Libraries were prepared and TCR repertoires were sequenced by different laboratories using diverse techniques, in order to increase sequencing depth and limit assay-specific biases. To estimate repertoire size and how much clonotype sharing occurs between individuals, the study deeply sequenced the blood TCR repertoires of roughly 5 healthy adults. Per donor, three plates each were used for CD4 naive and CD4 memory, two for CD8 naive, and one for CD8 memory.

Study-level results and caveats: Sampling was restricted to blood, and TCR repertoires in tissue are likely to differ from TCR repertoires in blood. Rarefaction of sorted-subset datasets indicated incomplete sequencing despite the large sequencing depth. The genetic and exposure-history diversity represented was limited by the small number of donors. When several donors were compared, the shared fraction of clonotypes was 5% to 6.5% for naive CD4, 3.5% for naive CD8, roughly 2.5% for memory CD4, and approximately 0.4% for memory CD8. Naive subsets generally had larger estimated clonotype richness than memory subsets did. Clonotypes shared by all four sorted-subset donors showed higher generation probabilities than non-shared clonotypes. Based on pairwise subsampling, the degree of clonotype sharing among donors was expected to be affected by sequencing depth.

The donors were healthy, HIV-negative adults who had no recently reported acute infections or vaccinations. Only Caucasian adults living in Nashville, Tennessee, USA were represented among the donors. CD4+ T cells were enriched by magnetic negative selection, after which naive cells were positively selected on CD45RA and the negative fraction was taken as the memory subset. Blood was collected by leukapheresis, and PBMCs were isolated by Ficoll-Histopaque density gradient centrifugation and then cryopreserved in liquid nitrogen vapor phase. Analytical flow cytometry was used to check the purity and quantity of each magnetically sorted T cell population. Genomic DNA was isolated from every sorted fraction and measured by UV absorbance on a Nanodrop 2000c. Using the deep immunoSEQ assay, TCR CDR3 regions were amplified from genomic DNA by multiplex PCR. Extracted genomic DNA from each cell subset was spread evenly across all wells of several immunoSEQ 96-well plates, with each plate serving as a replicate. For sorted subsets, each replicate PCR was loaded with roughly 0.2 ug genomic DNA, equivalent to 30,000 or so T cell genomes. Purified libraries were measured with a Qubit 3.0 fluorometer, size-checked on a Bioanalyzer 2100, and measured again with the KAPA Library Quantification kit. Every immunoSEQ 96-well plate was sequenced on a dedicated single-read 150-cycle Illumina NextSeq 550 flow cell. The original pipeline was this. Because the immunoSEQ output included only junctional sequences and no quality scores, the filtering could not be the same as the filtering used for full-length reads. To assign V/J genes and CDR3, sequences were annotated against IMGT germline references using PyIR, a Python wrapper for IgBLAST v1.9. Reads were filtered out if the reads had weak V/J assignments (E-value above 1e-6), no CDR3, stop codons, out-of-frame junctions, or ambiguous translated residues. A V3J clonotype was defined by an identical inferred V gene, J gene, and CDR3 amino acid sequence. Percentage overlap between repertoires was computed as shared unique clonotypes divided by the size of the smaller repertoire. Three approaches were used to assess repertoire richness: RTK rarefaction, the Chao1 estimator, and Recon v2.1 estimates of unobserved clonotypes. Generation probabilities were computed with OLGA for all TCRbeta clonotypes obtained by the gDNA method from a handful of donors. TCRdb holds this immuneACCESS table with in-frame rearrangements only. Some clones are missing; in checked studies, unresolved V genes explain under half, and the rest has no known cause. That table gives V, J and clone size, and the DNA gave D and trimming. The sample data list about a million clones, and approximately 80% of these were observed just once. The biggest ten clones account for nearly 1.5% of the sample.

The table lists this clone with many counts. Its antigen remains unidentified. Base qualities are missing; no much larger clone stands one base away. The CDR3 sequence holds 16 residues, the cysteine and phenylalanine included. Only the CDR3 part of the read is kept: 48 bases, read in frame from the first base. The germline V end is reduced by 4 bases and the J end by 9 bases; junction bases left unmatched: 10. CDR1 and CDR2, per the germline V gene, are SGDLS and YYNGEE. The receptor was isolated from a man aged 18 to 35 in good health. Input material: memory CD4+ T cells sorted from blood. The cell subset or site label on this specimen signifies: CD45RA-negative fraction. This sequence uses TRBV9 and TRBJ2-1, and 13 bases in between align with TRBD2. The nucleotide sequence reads TGTGCCAGCAGCCCCTCGGGACTAGCGGGGTCCGGTGAGCAGTTCTTC. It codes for CASSPSGLAGSGEQFF.